The 31 T cell receptor beta chains reported below all come from one sample, sequenced in a study of blood T cell repertoires in COVID-19. Assay used: immunoSEQ multiplex PCR; TCRdb lists only in-frame clones, some missing. In the table there are 250,000 to 400,000 clones, about nine tenths of which are singletons. Sequencing was performed on peripheral blood. All receptors come from a woman aged 25 to 39 with COVID-19, enrolled during active disease.

V is TRBV7-9 and J is TRBJ1-2; the D gene is possibly TRBD1 (5 bases). Per the germline V gene, CDR1 is SEHNR and CDR2 is FQNEAQ (reference sequence). V was shortened by 5 bases and J by 7 bases, with 17 bases between the two germline ends. There are 14 residues in the CDR3. The chain's CDR3 is CASSPGLFTFGYTF. The DNA of the CDR3 is TGTGCCAGCAGCCCAGGGTTATTTACGTTTGGCTACACCTTC.

The chain links TRBV5-1 to TRBJ2-7, with a weak D call TRBD1 (5 bases). Trimming took 5 bases from V and 3 from J, leaving 15 bases between them. The CDR3 has 14 residues. Per germline, CDR1 SGHRS and CDR2 YFSETQ. The CDR3 loop is CASRLTLGLYEQYF. CDR3 sequence (DNA): TGCGCCAGCAGGCTCACCTTGGGGCTCTACGAGCAGTACTTC.

The chain joins TRBV9 to TRBJ2-3, with 7 bases lining up with TRBD1. V shed 1 base, J shed 2 bases, and the junction held 7 bases outside the gene matches. Germline V gene lookup returns CDR1 SGDLS and CDR2 YYNGEE. This CDR3 spans 16 amino acids. CDR3 DNA: TGTGCCAGCAGCGTAACAGGGGAACTGTTCACAGATACGCAGTATTTT. Residues: CASSVTGELFTDTQYF. Combining the CDR3 with reference TRBV9 and TRBJ2-3 gives the whole variable domain DSGVTQTPKHLITATGQRVTLRCSPRSGDLSVYWYQQSLDQGLQFLIQYYNGEERAKGNILERFSAQQFPDLHSELNLSSLELGDSALYFCASSVTGELFTDTQYFGPGTRLTVL.

This clone was counted between two and nine times. This chain uses TRBV28 with TRBJ2-5; D may be TRBD1 (6 bases). Looked up from germline, CDR1 is MDHEN and CDR2 is SYDVKM. The CDR3 is made up of 14 amino acids. Trimming left V 5 bases short and J 4 bases short, with 14 bases between. This CDR3 is CASSALQGRETQYF. CDR3 coding DNA: TGTGCCAGCAGTGCCTTACAGGGACGAGAGACCCAGTACTTC. The whole variable domain, remainder taken from reference TRBV28 and TRBJ2-5, is DVKVTQSSRYLVKRTGEKVFLECVQDMDHENMFWYRQDPGLGLRLIYFSYDVKMKEKGDIPEGYSVSREKKERFSLILESASTNQTSMYLCASSALQGRETQYFGPGTRLLVL.

The rearrangement uses TRBV19 and TRBJ1-2; D gene ambiguous. The V and J ends lost 8 bases and 10 bases respectively, with 17 bases between them. The CDR3 has 12 residues. Germline-derived CDR1 and CDR2 are LNHDA and SQIVND (reference sequence). DNA for the CDR3: TGTGCCAGTGCGGGTCCTTCTGCTCCCTACACCTTC. Translated: CASAGPSAPYTF.

The rearrangement uses TRBV14 and TRBJ2-1; no clear D. With 1 base removed from V and 6 bases from J, the gap between germline ends came to 10 bases. CDR1 and CDR2 (germline): SGHDN, FVKESK. This CDR3 comprises 14 residues. CDR3 sequence: CASSQGGGFNEQFF. The DNA for the CDR3 is TGTGCCAGCAGCCAAGGAGGTGGATTCAATGAGCAGTTCTTC.

V usage is TRBV2 and J usage is TRBJ2-1; the match to TRBD1 covers 8 bases. The CDR3 contains 12 residues. Germline lookup yields CDR1 SNHLY and CDR2 FYNNEI. After removal of 5 bases from V and 16 bases from J, the junction contained 10 bases not matched to a gene. CDR3 DNA: TGTGCCAGCAGTCCAGGGGGCGAGAAGGCTTTCTTC. Its protein product is CASSPGGEKAFF.

CDR3 sequence reads: CASSPLDGSQPQHF. The CDR3 DNA is TGTGCCAGCTCACCGCTAGACGGGAGCCAGCCCCAGCATTTT. This chain links TRBV18 with TRBJ1-5; D unresolved. The germline CDR1 and CDR2 sequences are KGHSH and LQKENI. CDR3 length: 14 residues. Deletions cut 3 bases from V and 7 bases from J, with 13 bases between.

This chain links TRBV6-5 with TRBJ1-1, with 9 bases fitting TRBD1. Germline CDR1 reads MNHEY; CDR2 reads SVGAGI. CDR3 length: 15 residues. V lost 4 bases and J lost 6; bases outside the gene matches: 9. The CDR3 loop is CASSFGQGKVAEAFF. Here the CDR3 DNA reads TGTGCCAGCAGTTTCGGACAGGGGAAGGTCGCTGAAGCTTTCTTT.

The gene calls are TRBV2 and TRBJ2-1; the D gene is possibly TRBD2 (5 bases). This CDR3 region has 16 residues. The V gene lost 2 bases and the J gene lost 0 bases, with 11 bases spanning the gap. Germline-derived CDR1 and CDR2 are SNHLY and FYNNEI. The CDR3 loop reads CASSELAPSSYNEQFF. CDR3 coding DNA: TGTGCCAGCAGTGAACTAGCACCGAGCTCCTACAATGAGCAGTTCTTC.

This sequence joins TRBV19 and TRBJ1-6, with 7 bases identical to TRBD1. The length of the CDR3 is 14 residues. V gave up 8 bases and J gave up 8 bases; unmatched junction bases: 9. Germline CDR1 LNHDA, CDR2 SQIVND (reference sequence). The CDR3: CASSETGTYSPLHF. The CDR3 coding sequence is TGTGCCAGTTCCGAGACAGGGACTTATTCACCCCTCCACTTT.

The V call is TRBV2, the J call TRBJ1-2, with no clear D. V was clipped by 1 base and J by 8 bases, with 17 bases between them. The CDR3 contains 15 residues. Germline V gene sequence: CDR1 SNHLY, CDR2 FYNNEI. CDR3 in DNA: TGTGCCAGCAGTGAAGGGGAAGGGAGTAGAGAGGGCTACACCTTC. Translated: CASSEGEGSREGYTF.

This clone is a singleton in its sample. The CDR3 sequence is CASSPTSGSNDEQFF. The CDR3 DNA reads TGTGCCAGCAGCCCCACTAGCGGGAGTAACGATGAGCAGTTCTTC. This chain connects TRBV6-5 to TRBJ2-1; 11 bases fit TRBD2. Germline V gives CDR1 MNHEY, CDR2 SVGAGI. The CDR3 consists of 15 residues. The ends lost 6 bases at V and 8 bases at J; junction bases unmatched: 9.

This chain connects TRBV28 to TRBJ1-2, with 9 positions matching TRBD1. Germline CDR1 is MDHEN and CDR2 is SYDVKM. The CDR3 has 14 amino acids. V lost 5 bases, J lost 6 bases, and 7 bases stayed unmatched. Here the CDR3 DNA reads TGTGCCAGCAGTCCACAGGGGGCAGCGAATGGCTACACCTTC. Translation: CASSPQGAANGYTF.

The CDR3 bases are TGTGCCAGCAGCCTGTATCAGGGTGGCTATGGCTACACCTTC. Translated: CASSLYQGGYGYTF. The rearrangement uses TRBV5-6 and TRBJ1-2; tentative D call: TRBD1 (5 bases). The V end lost 4 bases, the J end lost 4 bases, and 14 bases lay between the germline ends. Germline V CDR1 and CDR2: SGHDT, YYEEEE. CDR3 length: 14 residues.

The rearrangement uses TRBV7-8 and TRBJ1-2, with 8 bases aligning to TRBD1. Germline V CDR1 and CDR2: SGHVS, FQNEAQ. The CDR3 is 17 amino acids. V lost 1 base and J lost 5; bases outside the gene matches: 12. The CDR3 sequence: CASSLVRVAGGAYGYTF. CDR3 in DNA: TGTGCCAGCAGCTTAGTTCGGGTGGCAGGGGGCGCGTATGGCTACACCTTC.

This clone was picked up one time. V is TRBV7-9 and J is TRBJ1-1, with 7 bases aligning to TRBD1. Per germline, CDR1 SEHNR and CDR2 FQNEAQ (reference sequence). The CDR3 spans 15 residues. J lost 1 base, V lost 2 bases, and 4 bases had no gene match. The CDR3: CASSLTGAQNTEAFF. CDR3 nucleotide sequence: TGTGCCAGCAGCTTAACAGGGGCACAGAACACTGAAGCTTTCTTT.

V gene TRBV7-2 combines with J gene TRBJ1-1, with 8 bases matching TRBD1. Germline V gene sequence: CDR1 SGHTA, CDR2 FQGNSA. Trimming removed 0 bases from V and 10 bases from J; junction bases left unmatched: 4. The CDR3 sequence is 13 residues long. DNA for the CDR3: TGTGCCAGCAGCTTAGCCTCCAGGGGGCCAGCTTTCTTT. Translation gives CASSLASRGPAFF. The variable domain in full, with the rest retrieved from reference TRBV7-2 and TRBJ1-1, is GAGVSQSPSNKVTEKGKDVELRCDPISGHTALYWYRQSLGQGLEFLIYFQGNSAPDKSGLPSDRFSAERTGGSVSTLTIQRTQQEDSAVYLCASSLASRGPAFFGQGTRLTVV.

The V gene is TRBV2, the J gene TRBJ1-1; D perhaps matches TRBD1 (5 bases). Germline values: CDR1 SNHLY, CDR2 FYNNEI. V was cut by 5 bases and J by 11 bases, with 24 bases left in between. The length of the CDR3 is 15 residues. The CDR3: CASSPHIQGESDAFF. CDR3 bases: TGTGCCAGCAGTCCACACATCCAGGGCGAGAGTGACGCTTTCTTT.

The genes are TRBV7-9 and TRBJ1-1; maybe TRBD1 (5 bases). The CDR3 loop spans 14 amino acids. Looked up from germline, CDR1 is SEHNR and CDR2 is FQNEAQ (reference sequence). V lost 0 bases and J lost 2, with 7 bases in between. Here the CDR3 reads CASSLARVNTEAFF. In DNA form, the CDR3 reads TGTGCCAGCAGCTTAGCCAGGGTCAACACTGAAGCTTTCTTT.

This clone was detected only once. The chain employs TRBV6-5 and TRBJ1-1; D is perhaps TRBD1 (6 bases). The ends were cut back, 1 base at V and 4 bases at J, with 13 bases in the middle. CDR1 and CDR2 (germline): MNHEY, SVGAGI. The CDR3 has 15 residues. CDR3 coding DNA: TGTGCCAGCAGTTACTATTCGCGGGGGCCCACTGAAGCTTTCTTT. This gives the protein CASSYYSRGPTEAFF.

CDR3 in DNA: TGTGCCAGCGGAGTCGTCACAGATACGCAGTATTTT. Protein sequence: CASGVVTDTQYF. The V call is TRBV7-9, the J call TRBJ2-3; no reliable D call. Looked up from germline, CDR1 is SEHNR and CDR2 is FQNEAQ (reference sequence). The CDR3 loop spans 12 amino acids. Trimming removed 8 bases from V and 2 bases from J, with 8 bases in between.

J is TRBJ1-5 and V is TRBV18; TRBD1 might be the D (5 bases). Trimming pared 2 bases from V and 0 bases from J, leaving 5 bases between. Per germline, CDR1 KGHSH and CDR2 LQKENI. The CDR3 runs 14 residues. The CDR3 region is CASSPDSSNQPQHF. The CDR3 region has the DNA TGTGCCAGCTCACCAGACAGTAGCAATCAGCCCCAGCATTTT.

The chain combines TRBV5-8 with TRBJ1-2; D ambiguous. The CDR3 length is 13 residues. From germline, CDR1 is SGHTS and CDR2 YDEGEE. The V gene lost 6 bases and the J gene lost 4 bases, with 13 bases spanning the gap. DNA for the CDR3: TGTGCCAGCACGCCCGAGCGGAGCTATGGCTACACCTTC. It codes for CASTPERSYGYTF.

The chain joins TRBV5-1 to TRBJ2-1; possible D gene TRBD2, 6 bases. V lost 0 bases and J 8 bases, leaving 21 bases between the germline ends. The CDR3 extends over 17 amino acids. The germline gives CDR1 SGHRS, CDR2 YFSETQ. The CDR3 sequence is CASSLGISVRGNDEQFF. In DNA form, the CDR3 reads TGCGCCAGCAGCTTGGGGATTTCGGTCCGGGGGAACGATGAGCAGTTCTTC. Full variable domain (remainder filled in from reference TRBV5-1 and TRBJ2-1): KAGVTQTPRYLIKTRGQQVTLSCSPISGHRSVSWYQQTPGQGLQFLFEYFSETQRNKGNFPGRFSGRQFSNSRSEMNVSTLELGDSALYLCASSLGISVRGNDEQFFGPGTRLTVL.

V usage is TRBV19 and J usage is TRBJ1-5, with D maybe TRBD1 (5 bases). CDR3 length: 16 amino acids. Germline V gene lookup returns CDR1 LNHDA and CDR2 SQIVND (reference sequence). Trimming left V 3 bases short and J 1 base short, with 13 bases between. This chain's CDR3 is CASSISGHSSNQPQHF. The CDR3 nucleotides are TGTGCCAGTAGTATCTCAGGACACTCAAGCAATCAGCCCCAGCATTTT.

V usage is TRBV9 and J usage is TRBJ1-2; D is perhaps TRBD1 (5 bases). Germline loops: CDR1 SGDLS, CDR2 YYNGEE. Between the trimmed V and J ends, which lost 2 bases and 3 bases, there was a span of 8 bases. The CDR3 is 13 residues long. The CDR3 DNA reads as TGTGCCAGCAGCGTTGAACAGGACTATGGCTACACCTTC. As protein: CASSVEQDYGYTF.

This CDR3 is CASSTGTGDEKLFF. The CDR3 DNA follows: TGTGCCAGCAGCACCGGGACAGGCGATGAAAAACTGTTTTTT. The chain recombines TRBV3-1 (or the pseudogene TRBV3-2) with TRBJ1-4; 8 bases are a match to TRBD1. The germline V gene has CDR1 LGHDT and CDR2 YNNKEL (reference sequence). V trimming: 5 bases; J trimming: 6 bases; junction bases outside the gene matches: 5. The CDR3 totals 14 residues.

This chain links TRBV11-2 with TRBJ1-1, with D unclear. Germline CDR1 SGHAT, CDR2 FQNNGV. This CDR3 has 14 amino acids. Trimming cost V 0 bases and J 7 bases, with 12 bases left between them. The CDR3 DNA follows: TGTGCCAGCAGCTTAGATCGTGTTGTTAATGAAGCTTTCTTT. This codes for CASSLDRVVNEAFF. Variable domain in full (rest from reference TRBV11-2 and TRBJ1-1): EAGVAQSPRYKIIEKRQSVAFWCNPISGHATLYWYQQILGQGPKLLIQFQNNGVVDDSQLPKDRFSAERLKGVDSTLKIQPAKLEDSAVYLCASSLDRVVNEAFFGQGTRLTVV.

The J gene is TRBJ2-7, the V gene TRBV27, with 14 bases identical to TRBD2. Trimming took 8 bases from V and 6 from J; bases not matched to a gene: 6. Germline V gene sequence: CDR1 MNHEY, CDR2 SMNVEV (reference sequence). The CDR3 consists of 14 residues. DNA of the CDR3: TGTGCCAGCGGGACTAGCGGGAGAGGAGGCGAGCAGTACTTC. Its translation is CASGTSGRGGEQYF.

The CDR3 is CASSLDASSYNSPLHF. The CDR3 DNA reads as TGTGCCAGCAGCCTAGACGCGAGCTCCTATAATTCACCCCTCCACTTT. The chain combines TRBV4-2 with TRBJ1-6; D is ambiguous. Per the germline V gene, CDR1 is LGHNA and CDR2 is YNFKEQ. The CDR3 is 16 residues long. With 4 bases removed from V and 0 bases from J, the gap between germline ends came to 10 bases.